The TCR beta chain described here comes from a study of blood T cell repertoires in COVID-19. About the study: Acute and convalescent COVID-19 samples came from the United States, Italy and Spain. Sample material is recorded as cDNA or gDNA derived from T cells, B-cell-depleted T cells, or PBMCs.

The authors' processing: It was from reference gene primer amplification that nucleated cell counts were estimated. Produced via immunoSEQ multiplex PCR; TCRdb's table is partial and in-frame only. V and J calls and clone size are as listed in that table; D and trimming were resolved from the DNA. The table shows 270,000 or so clones, with roughly 90% occurring only once. V was clipped by 0 bases and J by 1 base; unmatched bases: 10. Germline V lookup: CDR1 SGDLS, CDR2 YYNGEE. The CDR3 spans 18 residues. The sequence derives from a woman aged 40-49 years who had recovered from COVID-19. V and J are TRBV9 and TRBJ2-1, with 7 bases matching TRBD1. The sample taken for sequencing was peripheral blood. The CDR3 protein is CASSVDIRGRRSYNEQFF. The CDR3 DNA is TGTGCCAGCAGCGTAGATATAAGGGGGCGGAGGTCCTACAATGAGCAGTTCTTC.